This T cell receptor (beta chain) was retrieved from a study of OX40 agonist ivuxolimab in advanced cancers. Profiled with immunoSEQ multiplex PCR; TCRdb holds only in-frame clones, not every one. This table holds 92,000 or so clones, approximately 90% found once. This clone has just a few counts. CDR1 and CDR2 from the germline V gene are LNHNV and YYDKDF (reference sequence). CDR3 length: 15 amino acids. Trimming removed 0 bases from V and 4 bases from J; junction bases left unmatched: 3. The chain recombines TRBV15 with TRBJ2-7; 10 bases are a match to TRBD1. The sequences come from CD4+ or CD8+ T cells sorted from blood, collected in a trial of the OX40 agonist ivuxolimab. The receptor was isolated from an adult with an advanced solid tumor such as melanoma, head and neck, liver or kidney cancer. The CDR3 is CATSRETGGRYEQYF. CDR3 sequence (DNA): TGTGCCACCAGCAGAGAGACAGGGGGCAGGTACGAGCAGTACTTC.